This TCR beta chain came from a study of regulatory T cells in long-lasting Graves disease. HTBI primers from iRepertoire and Arm-PCR of CDR3 regions yielded the TCR beta libraries. TCRdb used MiXCR to reprocess the multiplex PCR reads, holding one entry per CDR3 protein. The sample yields approximately 500,000 distinct CDR3 sequences, 20% to 25% seen once. The time point here: persistent/refractory GD, antithyroid drugs over 5 years with positive TRAb. PBMC-extracted RNA yielded the TCR library. In this cohort, patients came from an endocrinology department located in Xi'an, China. A blood draw put around 9 milliliters of peripheral blood into EDTA tubes. The germline V and J ends were trimmed by 5 bases and 3 bases, with 16 bases remaining between them. This CDR3 is built from 15 residues. Per germline, CDR1 LGHDT and CDR2 YNNKEL (reference sequence).

The sequenced sample was peripheral blood mononuclear cells (PBMCs), obtained when the disease was refractory, from a patient treated with antithyroid drugs. V and J are TRBV3-1 and TRBJ1-2; D possibly corresponds to TRBD1 (5 bases). This clonotype originated in a female donor with Graves disease. The CDR3 bases are TGTGCCAGCAGCAAGGGGAAGCCCTATTACTATGGCTACACCTTC. It yields the protein CASSKGKPYYYGYTF.